This T cell receptor (beta chain) was captured in a study of cytomegalovirus exposure and HLA in healthy donors. Overall study: There were 350 to 400 genotyped donors. Of these, roughly 86% fell in the genetic ancestry cluster associated with self-reported Caucasian donors.

PCR primers comprised 60 Vbeta and 13 Jbeta primers. The method was immunoSEQ multiplex PCR; TCRdb's version includes in-frame clones alone and lacks a portion of them. The sample consists of approximately 150,000 clones, approximately 77% of them appearing once. Looked up from germline, CDR1 is MDHEN and CDR2 is SYDVKM. V was clipped by 0 bases and J by 6 bases, with 9 bases between them. This CDR3 has 13 residues. The study's findings and limits: A later analysis showed that HLA-associated TCR beta chains had undergone more clonal expansion than equally common others.

Each donor was healthy, and each was a bone marrow donor. A remark on this clone: Its antigen remains unknown.

The sequenced material came from PBMCs. This chain uses TRBV28 with TRBJ2-7; possibly TRBD1 for D (5 bases). This clonotype was sampled from a man under 40 in good health and CMV-seropositive. The CDR3, as DNA: TGTGCCAGCAGTTTATGGGGAAGGGGCGAGCAGTACTTC. Amino acid sequence: CASSLWGRGEQYF.